The 16 T cell receptor beta chains reported below all come from one sample, sequenced in a study of shared clonotypes between healthy human individuals. Naive CD8 populations comprised CD45RO-negative cells positively selected for CCR7, excluding terminally differentiated effector memory CD45RA+ cells. Here immunoSEQ multiplex PCR was the method, and the copy in TCRdb shows in-frame clones only, minus some. The table shows approximately 600,000 clones, with around 96% occurring only once. What was sequenced was naive CD8+ T cells sorted from blood. The receptor set was obtained from a woman aged 25-40 years in good health.

V and J are TRBV27 and TRBJ1-5; unclear D gene. Germline lookup yields CDR1 MNHEY and CDR2 SMNVEV (reference sequence). The CDR3 contains 13 residues. Deletions cut 8 bases from V and 2 bases from J, with 10 bases between. The CDR3 sequence: CASAAWGNQPQHF. In nucleotides, the CDR3 is TGTGCCAGCGCAGCCTGGGGCAATCAGCCCCAGCATTTT.

This clone has only one observation. This rearrangement joins TRBV27 to TRBJ1-4, with 10 positions matching TRBD1. The CDR3 runs 15 residues. The V segment lost 5 bases and the J segment 6 bases; nucleotides outside the gene matches: 6. Germline V gene lookup returns CDR1 MNHEY and CDR2 SMNVEV (reference sequence). CDR3 sequence: CASSPGTGEDEKLFF. The CDR3 region has the DNA TGTGCCAGCAGTCCCGGGACAGGGGAAGATGAAAAACTGTTTTTT.

This clone was counted once. This chain connects TRBV6-6 to TRBJ2-2, with D unresolved. Germline values: CDR1 MNHNY, CDR2 SVGAGI (reference sequence). This CDR3 comprises 13 residues. V lost 4 bases, J lost 3 bases, and 6 bases lay in between. The CDR3 sequence is CASSLKHTGELFF. The CDR3 DNA follows: TGTGCCAGCAGTTTAAAGCACACCGGGGAGCTGTTTTTT.

This chain links TRBV2 with TRBJ1-3, with D uncertain. This CDR3 region has 14 residues. With 1 base removed from V and 2 bases from J, the gap between germline ends came to 6 bases. Germline V lookup: CDR1 SNHLY, CDR2 FYNNEI. The chain's CDR3 is CASSEEDPGNTIYF. The CDR3 coding sequence is TGTGCCAGCAGTGAAGAGGACCCTGGAAACACCATATATTTT.

Here the CDR3 DNA reads TGTGCCAGTGCGTTCAGGATGTACGAGCAGTACTTC. Translating it yields CASAFRMYEQYF. The rearrangement uses TRBV28 and TRBJ2-7, with D unresolved. From germline, CDR1 is MDHEN and CDR2 SYDVKM. V lost 9 bases and J lost 4, with 13 bases in between. CDR3 size: 12 residues.

The chain uses TRBV7-9 and TRBJ1-1; the match to TRBD1 covers 9 bases. J was trimmed by 7 bases and V by 3 bases; bases with no gene match: 9. Germline V gene lookup returns CDR1 SEHNR and CDR2 FQNEAQ (reference sequence). The CDR3 sequence is 15 residues long. The CDR3 here is CASSFGRDRVVEAFF. DNA for the CDR3: TGTGCCAGCAGCTTCGGGCGGGACAGGGTTGTTGAAGCTTTCTTT.

The rearrangement uses TRBV21-1 and TRBJ1-5; the D call TRBD1 from the table was never checked on the DNA. TRBV21-1 is given as a pseudogene. This CDR3 spans 15 amino acids. CDR3 DNA: TGTGCCAGCAGCCCACGACAGGATAGCAATCAGCCCCAGCATTTT. Protein: CASSPRQDSNQPQHF.

The rearrangement joins TRBV27 to TRBJ2-2, with unresolved D. This CDR3 comprises 14 residues. Germline V gene lookup returns CDR1 MNHEY and CDR2 SMNVEV (reference sequence). V lost 2 bases to trimming and J lost 4 bases, with 8 bases between them. CDR3 nucleotide sequence: TGTGCCAGCAGTTTACTCAGGAGCACCGGGGAGCTGTTTTTT. Translating it yields CASSLLRSTGELFF.

The chain employs TRBV19 and TRBJ1-1; D perhaps matches TRBD1 (6 bases). Germline V gene lookup returns CDR1 LNHDA and CDR2 SQIVND (reference sequence). This CDR3 has 16 amino acids. V was cut by 2 bases and J by 4 bases, with 17 bases left in between. CDR3 bases: TGTGCCAGTAGTATAAAAGTGGGGGGCTTGGTCACTGAAGCTTTCTTT. Its protein is CASSIKVGGLVTEAFF.

The chain carries TRBV19 and TRBJ2-2, with a tentative D call TRBD1 (5 bases). This CDR3 comprises 15 residues. Trimming took off 0 bases at V and 7 bases at J, with 12 bases between the two ends. The germline gives CDR1 LNHDA, CDR2 SQIVND (reference sequence). In DNA form, the CDR3 reads TGTGCCAGTAGTATAGATTTCAGGGCGGACGGGGAGCTGTTTTTT. Translating it yields CASSIDFRADGELFF.

This clone appeared a single time. The chain employs TRBV5-1 and TRBJ2-3; 7 bases are a match to TRBD2. The germline gives CDR1 SGHRS, CDR2 YFSETQ. V was clipped by 1 base and J by 4 bases; unmatched bases: 18. The CDR3 length is 19 residues. DNA of the CDR3: TGCGCCAGCAGCTTGCCTGACCGGGACTACCCCTCCGTTGCAGATACGCAGTATTTT. Its protein product is CASSLPDRDYPSVADTQYF.

CDR3 protein: CASSQDASGREQETQYF. CDR3 sequence (DNA): TGCGCCAGCAGCCAAGACGCTAGCGGGAGGGAGCAAGAGACCCAGTACTTC. The V and J genes are TRBV4-1 and TRBJ2-5; 12 bases fit TRBD2. Germline V gene sequence: CDR1 MGHRA, CDR2 YSYEKL. This CDR3 has 17 amino acids. J lost 2 bases, V lost 0 bases, and 4 bases had no gene match.

Concerning this clone itself: The identical CDR3 is also encoded by other nucleotide sequences in the sample. V and J are TRBV27 and TRBJ1-4; D is perhaps TRBD1 (5 bases). V gave up 8 bases and J gave up 8 bases, with 15 bases separating them. The CDR3 spans 13 residues. The germline gives CDR1 MNHEY, CDR2 SMNVEV (reference sequence). The CDR3 region has the DNA TGTGCCAGCTTGGGCGGGACGGGAGAAAAACTGTTTTTT. Residues: CASLGGTGEKLFF.

This clone is a singleton in its sample. The chain uses TRBV6-1 and TRBJ1-1; D unresolved. Trimming removed 2 bases from V and 0 bases from J, with 10 bases in between. Germline V gene sequence: CDR1 MNHNS, CDR2 SASEGT. The CDR3 consists of 15 residues. The CDR3 DNA reads TGTGCCAGCAGTGAACCTGGCGCTATGAACACTGAAGCTTTCTTT. Amino acid sequence: CASSEPGAMNTEAFF.

V usage is TRBV27 and J usage is TRBJ1-2, with D uncertain. The CDR3 contains 16 residues. Trimming cost V 6 bases and J 0 bases, with 17 bases left between them. Germline-derived CDR1 and CDR2 are MNHEY and SMNVEV (reference sequence). The CDR3 nucleotides are TGTGCCAGCAGACCCGGTGTGGGTCTAGCTAACTATGGCTACACCTTC. As protein: CASRPGVGLANYGYTF.

Worth noting for this clone: Other DNA sequences from this sample encode an identical CDR3 as well. The gene calls are TRBV19 and TRBJ2-3; D gene ambiguous. From germline, CDR1 is LNHDA and CDR2 SQIVND (reference sequence). The CDR3 loop spans 14 amino acids. Trimming took 2 bases from V and 0 from J, leaving 6 bases between them. The CDR3 here is CASSILGSTDTQYF. The CDR3 nucleotides are TGTGCCAGTAGTATACTTGGGAGCACAGATACGCAGTATTTT.